These 17 T cell receptor beta chains came from one sample sequenced in a study of blood T cell repertoires in COVID-19. Assay used: immunoSEQ multiplex PCR; TCRdb lists only in-frame clones, some missing. Among about 160,000 clones listed, about 85% were seen once. The specimen sequenced was peripheral blood. The receptors derive from a man older than 75 with COVID-19, enrolled during active disease.

V is TRBV5-1 and J is TRBJ1-1; the D gene is possibly TRBD1 (5 bases). V shed 0 bases and J shed 5 bases, with 23 bases lying between them. The CDR3 spans 18 residues. CDR1 is SGHRS and CDR2 is YFSETQ in the germline V gene. DNA of the CDR3: TGCGCCAGCAGCTTGGGCGATTTTTGGGGGGTCATCCAGACTGAAGCTTTCTTT. This translates into CASSLGDFWGVIQTEAFF.

This clone has a single count. V usage is TRBV7-9 and J usage is TRBJ2-7, with 8 bases fitting TRBD1. V shed 5 bases and J 1 base; nucleotides not matched to a gene: 7. There are 15 residues in the CDR3. Germline V gene data show CDR1 as SEHNR and CDR2 as FQNEAQ (reference sequence). DNA of the CDR3: TGTGCCAGCAGCGTGGGACAGGTGGGTTCCTACGAGCAGTACTTC. It encodes CASSVGQVGSYEQYF.

The table lists this clone with a count of one. Here the CDR3 DNA reads TGCGCCAGCAGCTTGACAGGGGGACAGGGCACTGAAGCTTTCTTT. Encoded protein: CASSLTGGQGTEAFF. The chain employs TRBV5-1 and TRBJ1-1; 9 nucleotides line up with TRBD1. Trimming removed 1 base from V and 4 bases from J; junction bases left unmatched: 5. Germline V lookup: CDR1 SGHRS, CDR2 YFSETQ. The CDR3 spans 15 residues.

The rearrangement joins TRBV5-1 to TRBJ1-1; 10 bases align to TRBD1. The CDR3 is 16 residues long. With V trimmed by 0 bases and J by 5 bases, 7 bases remained unmatched. Germline V lookup: CDR1 SGHRS, CDR2 YFSETQ. CDR3 amino acids: CASSLGGQGTVTEAFF. The CDR3 DNA follows: TGCGCCAGCAGCTTGGGGGGACAGGGGACGGTAACTGAAGCTTTCTTT. The full variable domain, its missing parts supplied by reference TRBV5-1 and TRBJ1-1, is KAGVTQTPRYLIKTRGQQVTLSCSPISGHRSVSWYQQTPGQGLQFLFEYFSETQRNKGNFPGRFSGRQFSNSRSEMNVSTLELGDSALYLCASSLGGQGTVTEAFFGQGTRLTVV.

DNA for the CDR3: TGTGCCAGCAGTTCTCAGGGGTATGGCTACACCTTC. As protein: CASSSQGYGYTF. The chain couples TRBV6-5 to TRBJ1-2; D may be TRBD1 (6 bases). The germline V gene encodes CDR1 MNHEY and CDR2 SVGAGI. V shed 4 bases and J shed 5 bases, with 8 bases lying between them. The CDR3 runs 12 residues.

The J gene is TRBJ2-3, the V gene TRBV18; 11 bases fit TRBD2. The CDR3 has 16 amino acids. V shed 4 bases, J shed 4 bases, and the junction held 7 bases outside the gene matches. Germline V gene lookup returns CDR1 KGHSH and CDR2 LQKENI. The CDR3 sequence: CASSQGLAGSSDTQYF. The DNA of the CDR3 is TGTGCCAGCTCACAAGGACTAGCGGGTAGTTCAGATACGCAGTATTTT.

The rearrangement uses TRBV6-1 and TRBJ1-2; D remains ambiguous. This CDR3 contains 13 residues. Trimming took 0 bases from V and 8 from J, leaving 10 bases between them. The V gene's germline CDR1 is MNHNS and CDR2 SASEGT. This CDR3 reads CASSEALRLGYTF. In DNA, the CDR3 is TGTGCCAGCAGTGAAGCACTACGATTGGGCTACACCTTC.

This rearrangement joins TRBV5-4 to TRBJ2-3; TRBD2 agrees at 12 bases. This CDR3 has 16 amino acids. Germline trimming cut 4 bases from V and 0 bases from J; bases unmatched to any gene: 3. Germline CDR1 and CDR2: SGHNT and YYREEE (reference sequence). CDR3 in amino acids: CASSPGLAGSTDTQYF. The CDR3 DNA follows: TGTGCCAGCAGCCCAGGACTAGCGGGGAGCACAGATACGCAGTATTTT.

This chain joins TRBV18 and TRBJ1-1; D possibly corresponds to TRBD1 (6 bases). From germline, CDR1 is KGHSH and CDR2 LQKENI. This CDR3 region has 14 residues. Trimming took off 4 bases at V and 0 bases at J, with 9 bases between the two ends. The CDR3 DNA follows: TGTGCCAGCTCACTACAGGGCATGAACACTGAAGCTTTCTTT. Translated, it gives CASSLQGMNTEAFF.

This clone was found once. V is TRBV7-2 and J is TRBJ1-2; possibly TRBD1 for D (6 bases). The V gene lost 1 base and the J gene lost 4 bases, with 16 bases spanning the gap. This CDR3 is built from 16 residues. In germline, CDR1 is SGHTA, CDR2 FQGNSA. The DNA for the CDR3 is TGTGCCAGCAGCTTAGACAGGGTTCAATTGGGCTATGGCTACACCTTC. This encodes CASSLDRVQLGYGYTF.

The V call is TRBV27, the J call TRBJ2-3; 14 nucleotides align to TRBD2. The junction had 6 bases not matched to a gene; V was cut back by 3 bases and J by 4 bases. Per the germline V gene, CDR1 is MNHEY and CDR2 is SMNVEV (reference sequence). The CDR3 contains 17 residues. The CDR3 DNA is TGTGCCAGCAGTTTCCTGACTAGCGGGGGGGGTCCAGATACGCAGTATTTT. Translation: CASSFLTSGGGPDTQYF.

The chain carries TRBV27 and TRBJ1-1; 7 nucleotides match TRBD1. This CDR3 region has 16 residues. The trim removed 6 bases at V and 4 bases at J, leaving 14 bases unmatched. Germline-derived CDR1 and CDR2 are MNHEY and SMNVEV (reference sequence). The CDR3 loop reads CASSPLPRTGITEAFF. The CDR3 nucleotides are TGTGCCAGCAGCCCCCTCCCCCGGACAGGAATCACTGAAGCTTTCTTT.

The chain recombines TRBV6-6 with TRBJ1-4; D is perhaps TRBD1 (5 bases). CDR3 length: 16 amino acids. CDR1 and CDR2 from the germline V gene are MNHNY and SVGAGI (reference sequence). V lost 6 bases to trimming and J lost 0 bases, with 14 bases between them. CDR3 residues: CASRETGGTTNEKLFF. In DNA form, the CDR3 reads TGTGCCAGCAGGGAAACAGGAGGGACAACTAATGAAAAACTGTTTTTT.

This clone appeared once. This chain's CDR3 is CASSPSTDTQYF. CDR3 bases: TGTGCCAGCAGTCCAAGCACAGATACGCAGTATTTT. V is TRBV6-2 or TRBV6-3 and J is TRBJ2-3; D is uncertain. Trimming removed 5 bases from V and 0 bases from J, with 3 bases in between. The CDR3 runs to 12 residues. Germline CDR1 is MNHEY and CDR2 is SVGEGT.

The gene calls are TRBV6-5 and TRBJ1-2, with D tentatively TRBD1 (5 bases). CDR1 and CDR2 from the germline V gene are MNHEY and SVGAGI. With 6 bases removed from V and 2 bases from J, the gap between germline ends came to 10 bases. There are 13 residues in the CDR3. CDR3 loop: CASRRWGNYGYTF. In DNA, the CDR3 is TGTGCCAGCAGGAGGTGGGGCAACTATGGCTACACCTTC.

V is TRBV11-3 and J is TRBJ2-3; D is perhaps TRBD2 (5 bases). Per the germline V gene, CDR1 is SGHNT and CDR2 is YENEEA. This CDR3 has 16 residues. Trimming pared 5 bases from V and 1 base from J, leaving 16 bases between. The CDR3 loop is CASSPKLDYRTDTQYF. Written as DNA, the CDR3 is TGTGCCAGCAGCCCGAAACTCGACTACCGCACAGATACGCAGTATTTT.

The chain has TRBV5-1 and TRBJ1-1; 9 bases map to TRBD1. CDR3 length equals 16 residues. Trimming removed 3 bases from V and 0 bases from J; junction bases left unmatched: 6. The germline V gene encodes CDR1 SGHRS and CDR2 YFSETQ. CDR3 nucleotide sequence: TGCGCCAGCAGCTCCGGACAGGGGTCCCTGAACACTGAAGCTTTCTTT. It is translated as CASSSGQGSLNTEAFF.